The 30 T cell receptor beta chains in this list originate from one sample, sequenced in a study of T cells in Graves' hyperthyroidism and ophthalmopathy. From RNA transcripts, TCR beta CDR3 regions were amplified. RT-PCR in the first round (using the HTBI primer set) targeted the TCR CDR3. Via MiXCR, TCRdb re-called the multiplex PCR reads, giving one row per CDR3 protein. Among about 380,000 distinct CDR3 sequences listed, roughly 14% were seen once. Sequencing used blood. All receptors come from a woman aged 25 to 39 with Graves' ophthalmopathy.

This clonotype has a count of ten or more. The CDR3 DNA follows: TGTGCCAGCAGCTTAGATCCGACAGACTACGAGCAGTACTTC. It encodes CASSLDPTDYEQYF. The chain carries TRBV11-3 and TRBJ2-7, with D possibly being TRBD1 (5 bases). Deletions cut 0 bases from V and 3 bases from J, with 9 bases between. The CDR3 runs 14 residues. CDR1 and CDR2 from the germline V gene are SGHNT and YENEEA.

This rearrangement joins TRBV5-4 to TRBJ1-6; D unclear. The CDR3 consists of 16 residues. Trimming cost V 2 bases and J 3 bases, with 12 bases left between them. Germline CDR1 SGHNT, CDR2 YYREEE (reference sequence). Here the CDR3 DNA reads TGTGCCAGCAGCTTCTCACCGGACGACTATAATTCACCCCTCCACTTT. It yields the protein CASSFSPDDYNSPLHF. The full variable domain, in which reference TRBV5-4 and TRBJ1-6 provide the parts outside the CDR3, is ETGVTQSPTHLIKTRGQQVTLRCSSQSGHNTVSWYQQALGQGPQFIFQYYREEENGRGNFPPRFSGLQFPNYSSELNVNALELDDSALYLCASSFSPDDYNSPLHFGNGTRLTVT.

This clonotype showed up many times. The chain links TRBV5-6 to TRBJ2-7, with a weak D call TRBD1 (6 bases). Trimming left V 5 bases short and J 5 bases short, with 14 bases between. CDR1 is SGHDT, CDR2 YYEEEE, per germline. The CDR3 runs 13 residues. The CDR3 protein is CASSWTVSDEQYF. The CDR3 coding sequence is TGTGCCAGCAGTTGGACAGTTTCCGACGAGCAGTACTTC.

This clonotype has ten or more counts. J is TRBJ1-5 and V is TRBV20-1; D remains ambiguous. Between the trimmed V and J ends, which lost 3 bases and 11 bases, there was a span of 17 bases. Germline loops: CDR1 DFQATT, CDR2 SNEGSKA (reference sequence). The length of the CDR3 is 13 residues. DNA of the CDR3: TGCAGTGCTAGGGTTCCAAGATTCGCCGCCCAGCATTTT. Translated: CSARVPRFAAQHF.

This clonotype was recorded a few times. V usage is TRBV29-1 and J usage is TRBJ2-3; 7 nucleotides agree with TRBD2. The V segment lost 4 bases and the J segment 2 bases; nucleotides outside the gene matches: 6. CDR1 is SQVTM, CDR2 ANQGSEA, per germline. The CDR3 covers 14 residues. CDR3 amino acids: CSVVGGVDTDTQYF. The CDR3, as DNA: TGCAGCGTTGTGGGGGGGGTAGACACAGATACGCAGTATTTT.

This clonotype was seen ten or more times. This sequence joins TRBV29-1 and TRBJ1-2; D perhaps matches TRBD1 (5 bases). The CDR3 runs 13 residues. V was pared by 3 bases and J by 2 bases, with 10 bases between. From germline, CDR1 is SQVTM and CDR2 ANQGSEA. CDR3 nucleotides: TGCAGCGTTGAGGACACGCGGAACTATGGCTACACCTTC. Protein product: CSVEDTRNYGYTF.

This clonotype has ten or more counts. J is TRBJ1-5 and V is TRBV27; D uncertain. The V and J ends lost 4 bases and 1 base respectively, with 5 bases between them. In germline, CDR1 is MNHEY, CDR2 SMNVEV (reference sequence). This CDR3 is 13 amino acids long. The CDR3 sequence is CASSWGSNQPQHF. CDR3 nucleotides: TGTGCCAGCAGTTGGGGAAGCAATCAGCCCCAGCATTTT.

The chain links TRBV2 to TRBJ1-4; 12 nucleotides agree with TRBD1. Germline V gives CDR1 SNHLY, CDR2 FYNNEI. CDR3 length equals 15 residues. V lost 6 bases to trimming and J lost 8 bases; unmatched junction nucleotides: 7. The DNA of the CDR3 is TGTGCCAGCAGGTCGGCCGGGACAGGGGGCGAAAAACTGTTTTTT. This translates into CASRSAGTGGEKLFF.

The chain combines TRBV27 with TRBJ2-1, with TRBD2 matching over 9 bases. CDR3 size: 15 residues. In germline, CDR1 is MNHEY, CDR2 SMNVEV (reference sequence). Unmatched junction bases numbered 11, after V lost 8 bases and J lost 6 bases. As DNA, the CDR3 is TGTGCCAGCTCCGGGCGGGGGGGCCGGCCCAATGAGCAGTTCTTC. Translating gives CASSGRGGRPNEQFF.

CDR3 nucleotide sequence: TGTGCCAGCAGCTTAGGACAGCAAAATGAAAAACTGTTTTTT. Translating gives CASSLGQQNEKLFF. The V call is TRBV7-2, the J call TRBJ1-4; perhaps TRBD1 as D (5 bases). Trimming took off 1 base at V and 5 bases at J, with 8 bases between the two ends. There are 14 residues in the CDR3. The germline V gene has CDR1 SGHTA and CDR2 FQGNSA.

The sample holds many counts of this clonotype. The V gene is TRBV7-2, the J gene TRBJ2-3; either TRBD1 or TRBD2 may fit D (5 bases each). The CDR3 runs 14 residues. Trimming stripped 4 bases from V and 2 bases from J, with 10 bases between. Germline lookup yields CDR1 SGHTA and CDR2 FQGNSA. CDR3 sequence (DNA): TGTGCCAGCAGCTCGGGACCTTTCACAGATACGCAGTATTTT. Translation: CASSSGPFTDTQYF.

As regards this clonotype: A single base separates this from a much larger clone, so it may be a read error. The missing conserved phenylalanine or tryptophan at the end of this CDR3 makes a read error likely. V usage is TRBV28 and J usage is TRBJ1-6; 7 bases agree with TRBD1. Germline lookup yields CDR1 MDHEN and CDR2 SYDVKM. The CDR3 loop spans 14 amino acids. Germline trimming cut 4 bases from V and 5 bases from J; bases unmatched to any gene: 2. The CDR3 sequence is CASSWGQHNSPLHL. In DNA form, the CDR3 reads TGTGCCAGCAGTTGGGGACAGCATAATTCACCCCTCCACCTT.

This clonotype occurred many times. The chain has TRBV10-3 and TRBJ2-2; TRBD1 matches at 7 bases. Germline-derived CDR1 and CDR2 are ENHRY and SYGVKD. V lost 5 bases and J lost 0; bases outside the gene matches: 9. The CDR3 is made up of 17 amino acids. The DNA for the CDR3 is TGTGCCATCAGTAAAAACGCCGGGACAGCGAACACCGGGGAGCTGTTTTTT. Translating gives CAISKNAGTANTGELFF.

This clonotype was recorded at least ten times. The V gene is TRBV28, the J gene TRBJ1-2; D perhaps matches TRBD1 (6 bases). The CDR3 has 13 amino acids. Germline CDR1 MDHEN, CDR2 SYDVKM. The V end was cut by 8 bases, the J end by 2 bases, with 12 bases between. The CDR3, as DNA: TGTGCCAGCGAACAGACAGGAAACTATGGCTACACCTTC. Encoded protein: CASEQTGNYGYTF.

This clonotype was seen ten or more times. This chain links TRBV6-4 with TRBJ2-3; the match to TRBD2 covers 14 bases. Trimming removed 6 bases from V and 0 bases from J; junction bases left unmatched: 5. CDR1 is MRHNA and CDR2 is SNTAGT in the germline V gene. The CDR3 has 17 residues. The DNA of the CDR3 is TGTGCCAGCAGCGGACTAGCGGGGGGTCCTAGCACAGATACGCAGTATTTT. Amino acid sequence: CASSGLAGGPSTDTQYF.

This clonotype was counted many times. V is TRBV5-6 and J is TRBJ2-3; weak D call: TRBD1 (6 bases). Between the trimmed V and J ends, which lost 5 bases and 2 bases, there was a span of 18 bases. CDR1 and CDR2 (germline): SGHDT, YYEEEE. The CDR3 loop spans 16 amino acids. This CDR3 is CASRPDRQAITDTQYF. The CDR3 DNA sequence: TGTGCCAGCAGACCAGATCGACAGGCAATCACAGATACGCAGTATTTT.

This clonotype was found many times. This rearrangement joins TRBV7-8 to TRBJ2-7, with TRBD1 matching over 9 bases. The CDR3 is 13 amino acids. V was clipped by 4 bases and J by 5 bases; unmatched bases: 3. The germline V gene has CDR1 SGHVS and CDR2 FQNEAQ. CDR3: CASSWGTGNEQYF. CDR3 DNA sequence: TGTGCCAGCAGCTGGGGGACAGGGAACGAGCAGTACTTC.

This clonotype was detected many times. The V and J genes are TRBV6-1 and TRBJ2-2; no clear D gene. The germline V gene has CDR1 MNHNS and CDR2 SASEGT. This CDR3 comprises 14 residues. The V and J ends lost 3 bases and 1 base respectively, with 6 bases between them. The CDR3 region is CASSDKRNTGELFF. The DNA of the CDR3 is TGTGCCAGCAGTGATAAGAGGAACACCGGGGAGCTGTTTTTT.

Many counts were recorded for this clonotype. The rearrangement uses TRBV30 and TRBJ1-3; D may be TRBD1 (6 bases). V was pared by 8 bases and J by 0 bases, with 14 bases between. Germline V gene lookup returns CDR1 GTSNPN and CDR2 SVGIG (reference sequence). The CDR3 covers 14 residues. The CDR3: CAGDIGNSGNTIYF. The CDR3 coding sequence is TGTGCCGGGGACATCGGGAACTCTGGAAACACCATATATTTT.

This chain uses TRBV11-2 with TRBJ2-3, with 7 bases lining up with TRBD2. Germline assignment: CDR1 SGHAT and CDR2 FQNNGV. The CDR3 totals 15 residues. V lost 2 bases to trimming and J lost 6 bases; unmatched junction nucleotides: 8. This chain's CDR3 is CASSLMRGIEDTQYF. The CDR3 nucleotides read TGTGCCAGCAGCTTAATGCGGGGGATAGAGGATACGCAGTATTTT.

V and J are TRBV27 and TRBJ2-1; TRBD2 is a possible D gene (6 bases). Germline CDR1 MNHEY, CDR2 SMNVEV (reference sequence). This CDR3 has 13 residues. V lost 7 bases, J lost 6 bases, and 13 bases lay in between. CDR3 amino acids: CASTLTGGNEQFF. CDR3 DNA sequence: TGTGCCAGCACCCTGACCGGGGGCAATGAGCAGTTCTTC.

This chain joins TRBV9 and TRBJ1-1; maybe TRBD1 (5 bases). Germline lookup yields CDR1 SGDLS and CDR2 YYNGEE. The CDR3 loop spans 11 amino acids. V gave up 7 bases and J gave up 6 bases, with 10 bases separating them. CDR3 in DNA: TGTGCCAGCGGGGGAGGGTCTGAAGCTTTCTTT. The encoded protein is CASGGGSEAFF.

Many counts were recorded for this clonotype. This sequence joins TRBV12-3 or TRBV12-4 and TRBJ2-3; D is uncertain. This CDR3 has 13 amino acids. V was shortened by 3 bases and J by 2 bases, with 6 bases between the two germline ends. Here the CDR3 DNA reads TGTGCCAGCAGTTTCAGTAACACAGATACGCAGTATTTT. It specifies CASSFSNTDTQYF.

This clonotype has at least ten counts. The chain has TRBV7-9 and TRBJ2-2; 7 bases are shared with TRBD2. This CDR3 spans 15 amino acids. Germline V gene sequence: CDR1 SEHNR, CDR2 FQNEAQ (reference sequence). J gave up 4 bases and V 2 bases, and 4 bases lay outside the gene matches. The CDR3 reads CASSLWAGVTGELFF. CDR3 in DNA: TGTGCCAGCAGCTTATGGGCGGGGGTCACCGGGGAGCTGTTTTTT.

The CDR3 spells CATPGTVYGYTF. The DNA for the CDR3 is TGTGCCACCCCCGGGACAGTCTATGGCTACACCTTC. The V gene is TRBV19, the J gene TRBJ1-2; 7 bases agree with TRBD1. The germline V gene has CDR1 LNHDA and CDR2 SQIVND (reference sequence). This CDR3 region has 12 residues. With 10 bases clipped from V and 4 bases from J, the junction kept 6 bases outside the gene matches.

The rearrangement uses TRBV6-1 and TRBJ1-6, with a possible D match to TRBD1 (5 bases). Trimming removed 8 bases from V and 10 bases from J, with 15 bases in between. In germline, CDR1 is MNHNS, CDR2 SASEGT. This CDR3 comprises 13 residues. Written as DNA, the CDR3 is TGTGCCAGCTTGTCTAGGGGAGGATCACCCCTCCACTTT. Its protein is CASLSRGGSPLHF.

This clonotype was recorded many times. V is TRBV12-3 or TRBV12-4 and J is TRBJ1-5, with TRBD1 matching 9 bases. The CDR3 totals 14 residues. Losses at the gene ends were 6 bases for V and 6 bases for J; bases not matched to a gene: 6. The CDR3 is CASSPTGGIQPQHF. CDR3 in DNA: TGTGCCAGCAGCCCAACAGGGGGCATTCAGCCCCAGCATTTT.

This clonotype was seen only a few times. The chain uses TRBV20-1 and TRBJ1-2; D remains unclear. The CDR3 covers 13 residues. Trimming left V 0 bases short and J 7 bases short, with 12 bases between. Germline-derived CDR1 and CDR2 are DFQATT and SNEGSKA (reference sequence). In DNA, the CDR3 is TGCAGTGCTAGAGATTCAGCCACCGCTGGCTACACCTTC. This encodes CSARDSATAGYTF.

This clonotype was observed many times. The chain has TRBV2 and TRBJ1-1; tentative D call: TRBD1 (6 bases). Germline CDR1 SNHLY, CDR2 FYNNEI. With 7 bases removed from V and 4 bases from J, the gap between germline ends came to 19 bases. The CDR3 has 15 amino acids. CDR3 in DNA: TGTGCCAGCAAGGAGGGTAGGGGGGGATCCACTGAAGCTTTCTTT. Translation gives CASKEGRGGSTEAFF.

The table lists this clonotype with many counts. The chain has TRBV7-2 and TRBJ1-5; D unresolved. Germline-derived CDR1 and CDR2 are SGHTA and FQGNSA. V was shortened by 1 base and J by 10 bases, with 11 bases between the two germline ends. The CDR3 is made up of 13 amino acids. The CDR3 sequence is CASSLVGPPPQHF. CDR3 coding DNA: TGTGCCAGCAGCTTAGTAGGTCCCCCCCCCCAGCATTTT.